The clone carrying this T cell receptor (beta chain) came up a few times. Its target is unknown. This record belongs to a study of T-cell reconstitution after alpha-beta-depleted transplantation in children. Findings and limits, study-wide: The origin of alpha-beta T cells about two months after transplant was reportedly several hundred expanded graft clones. Newly made T cells mostly supplied T-cell counts and diversity one year after transplant.

Trimming cost V 9 bases and J 4 bases; bases outside gene matches: 7. Looked up from germline, CDR1 is MDHEN and CDR2 is SYDVKM. The CDR3 spans 14 residues. Preparing the TCRbeta library involved the use of unique molecular identifiers. TCRdb reanalysed the PCR reads using MiXCR and keeps one entry per CDR3 protein. Counted here are approximately 430,000 distinct CDR3 sequences, roughly 17% occurring once; the ten biggest clones make up roughly 27%. The chain employs TRBV28 and TRBJ2-3, with 10 bases matching TRBD1. This clonotype originated in a boy under three years old who had a stem cell transplant for Wiskott-Aldrich syndrome, so the T cells may come from the graft donor. This specimen was PBMCs, mostly from graft donor cells, taken 360 days after TCRalphabeta/CD19-depleted stem cell transplant. The DNA for the CDR3 is TGTGCCAGTTGGACAGGGACAGGGGCAGATACGCAGTATTTT. It translates to CASWTGTGADTQYF.